This entry features one T cell receptor (beta chain) sequence. Its specificity is not known. This sample was included in a study of T cell responses to AZD1222 COVID-19 vaccine. Study observations and caveats: Vaccine-associated CD4 TCRs spanned spike, dominant at 160-218 and 743-854. Repertoires were obtained only post-peak T cell response. Clonal diversity was possibly underestimated, and white British individuals and females predominated among donors.

The method was immunoSEQ multiplex PCR; TCRdb's version includes in-frame clones alone and lacks a portion of them. The sample consists of approximately 130,000 clones, around 90% of them appearing once. From germline, CDR1 is MNHEY and CDR2 SMNVEV (reference sequence). V lost 3 bases and J lost 4, with 13 bases in between. The length of the CDR3 is 16 residues. Sequencing was performed on peripheral blood, taken on day 0 of AZD1222 vaccination. The chain uses TRBV27 and TRBJ1-6; D gene ambiguous. The TCR was taken from an adult in good health. In DNA form, the CDR3 reads TGTGCCAGCAGTTTGGAACAGAACCTGTATAATTCACCCCTCCACTTT. Protein sequence: CASSLEQNLYNSPLHF.